Each of the 7 T cell receptor beta chains below was sequenced from the same sample in a study of CD8+ T cells in alopecia areata. Investigators isolated RNA and reverse transcribed it into cDNA to act as the sequencing template. Repertoires were generated with immunoSEQ multiplex PCR, while TCRdb's copy carries only in-frame clones and drops some. Counted here are 120,000 or so clones, roughly 68% occurring once; the ten biggest clones make up roughly 2.8%. The sample comprised CD4+ T cells sorted from blood. The receptors were sampled from a human donor in good health.

V and J are TRBV7-6 and TRBJ2-1, with 7 nucleotides matching TRBD1. V lost 5 bases, J lost 6 bases, and 13 bases stayed unmatched. From germline, CDR1 is SGHVS and CDR2 FNYEAQ. This CDR3 region has 16 residues. This chain's CDR3 is CASSAIRGLTPNEQFF. CDR3 bases: TGTGCCAGCAGCGCGATAAGGGGGCTTACCCCCAATGAGCAGTTCTTC.

The J gene is TRBJ2-7, the V gene TRBV29-1, with 8 bases fitting TRBD2. This CDR3 has 14 amino acids. Per germline, CDR1 SQVTM and CDR2 ANQGSEA. Trimming cost V 4 bases and J 6 bases; bases outside gene matches: 11. The CDR3 DNA reads as TGCAGCGTTGGGGACGGGGGGGCCTCCCGCGAGCAGTACTTC. It is translated as CSVGDGGASREQYF.

In its sample, this clone was seen once. The rearrangement uses TRBV5-1 and TRBJ2-7; tentative D call: TRBD2 (6 bases). The V and J ends lost 5 bases and 1 base respectively, with 16 bases between them. Germline loops: CDR1 SGHRS, CDR2 YFSETQ. The CDR3 loop spans 15 amino acids. DNA of the CDR3: TGCGCCAGCAGGGACGGGGGAGGATTTTCCTACGAGCAGTACTTC. This gives the protein CASRDGGGFSYEQYF.

This clone came up once. The chain couples TRBV27 to TRBJ1-6; TRBD1 matches at 9 bases. Germline V gene sequence: CDR1 MNHEY, CDR2 SMNVEV (reference sequence). This CDR3 spans 16 amino acids. Unmatched junction bases numbered 9, after V lost 6 bases and J lost 6 bases. CDR3 sequence: CASSPQQGARNSPLHF. The CDR3 DNA is TGTGCCAGCAGCCCACAACAGGGGGCCCGTAATTCACCCCTCCACTTT.

V usage is TRBV29-1 and J usage is TRBJ2-5; 10 bases map to TRBD2. The germline gives CDR1 SQVTM, CDR2 ANQGSEA. CDR3 length equals 15 residues. V was pared by 3 bases and J by 5 bases, with 9 bases of the junction left unmatched. The CDR3 DNA reads TGCAGCGTTGATGGAGCGGGGGGGCCCCCCGAGACCCAGTACTTC. It translates to CSVDGAGGPPETQYF.

The rearrangement links TRBV20-1 to TRBJ1-3; D remains unclear. Trimming took 4 bases from V and 1 from J, leaving 2 bases between them. CDR1 is DFQATT and CDR2 is SNEGSKA in the germline V gene (reference sequence). The CDR3 extends over 11 amino acids. The CDR3 sequence: CSATSGNTIYF. The CDR3, as DNA: TGCAGTGCTACATCTGGAAACACCATATATTTT.

V usage is TRBV15 and J usage is TRBJ2-3; D is tentatively TRBD1 or TRBD2 (5 bases each). The CDR3 has 14 residues. The V end was cut by 7 bases, the J end by 3 bases, with 14 bases between. In germline, CDR1 is LNHNV, CDR2 YYDKDF (reference sequence). CDR3 residues: CATKPQGVTDTQYF. In DNA form, the CDR3 reads TGTGCCACCAAACCGCAGGGAGTGACAGATACGCAGTATTTT.